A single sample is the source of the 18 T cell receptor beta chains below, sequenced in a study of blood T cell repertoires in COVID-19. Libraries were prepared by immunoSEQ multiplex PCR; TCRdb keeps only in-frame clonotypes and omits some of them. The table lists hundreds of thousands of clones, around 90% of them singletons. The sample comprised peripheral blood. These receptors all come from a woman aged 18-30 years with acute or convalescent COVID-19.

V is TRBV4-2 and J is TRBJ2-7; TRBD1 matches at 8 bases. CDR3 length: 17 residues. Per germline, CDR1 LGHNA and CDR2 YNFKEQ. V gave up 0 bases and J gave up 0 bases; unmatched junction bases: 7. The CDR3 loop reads CASSQDQFGQGSYEQYF. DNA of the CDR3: TGTGCCAGCAGCCAAGATCAGTTCGGACAGGGCTCCTACGAGCAGTACTTC.

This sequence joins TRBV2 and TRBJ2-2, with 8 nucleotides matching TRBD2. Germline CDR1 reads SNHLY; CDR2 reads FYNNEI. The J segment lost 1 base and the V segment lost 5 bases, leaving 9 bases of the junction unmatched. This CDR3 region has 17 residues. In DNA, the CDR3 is TGTGCCAGCAGTTCACCTCCGGGACTAGAGAACACCGGGGAGCTGTTTTTT. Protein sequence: CASSSPPGLENTGELFF.

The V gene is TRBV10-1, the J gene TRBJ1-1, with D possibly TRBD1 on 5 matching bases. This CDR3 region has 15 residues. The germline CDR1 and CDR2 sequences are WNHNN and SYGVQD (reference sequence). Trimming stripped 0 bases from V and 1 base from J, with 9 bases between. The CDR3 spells CASSESQEWNTEAFF. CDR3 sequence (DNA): TGCGCCAGCAGTGAGTCACAGGAGTGGAACACTGAAGCTTTCTTT.

The CDR3 nucleotides read TGTGCCACCAGCAGAGCAAGGACAGGCCACTATGGCTACACCTTC. Translating it yields CATSRARTGHYGYTF. The chain employs TRBV15 and TRBJ1-2, with 7 bases that match TRBD1. Per the germline V gene, CDR1 is LNHNV and CDR2 is YYDKDF (reference sequence). CDR3 size: 15 residues. V lost 1 base and J lost 3; bases outside the gene matches: 5.

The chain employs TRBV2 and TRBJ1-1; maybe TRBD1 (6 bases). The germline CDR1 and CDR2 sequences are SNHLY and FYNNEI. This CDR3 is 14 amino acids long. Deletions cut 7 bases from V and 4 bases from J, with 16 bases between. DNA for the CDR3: TGTGCCAGCACACTAGGGGGATACGGCACTGAAGCTTTCTTT. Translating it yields CASTLGGYGTEAFF.

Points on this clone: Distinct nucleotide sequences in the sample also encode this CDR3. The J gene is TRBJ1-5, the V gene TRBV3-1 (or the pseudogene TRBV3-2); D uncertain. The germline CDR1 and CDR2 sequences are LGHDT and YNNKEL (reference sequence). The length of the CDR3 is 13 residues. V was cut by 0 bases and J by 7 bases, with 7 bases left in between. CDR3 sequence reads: CASSQDRGQPQHF. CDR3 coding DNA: TGTGCCAGCAGCCAAGATCGGGGACAGCCCCAGCATTTT.

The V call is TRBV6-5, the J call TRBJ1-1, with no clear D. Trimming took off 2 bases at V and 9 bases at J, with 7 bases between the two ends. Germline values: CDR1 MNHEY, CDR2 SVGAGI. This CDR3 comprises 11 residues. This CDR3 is CASSYGPKAFF. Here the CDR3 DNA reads TGTGCCAGCAGTTACGGCCCCAAAGCTTTCTTT.

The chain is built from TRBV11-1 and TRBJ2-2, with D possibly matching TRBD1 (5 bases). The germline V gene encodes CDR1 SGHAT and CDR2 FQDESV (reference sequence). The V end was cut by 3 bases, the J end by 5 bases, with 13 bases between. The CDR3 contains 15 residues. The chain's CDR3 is CASSFPGQGTGELFF. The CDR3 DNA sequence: TGTGCCAGCAGCTTCCCCGGACAAGGGACCGGGGAGCTGTTTTTT.

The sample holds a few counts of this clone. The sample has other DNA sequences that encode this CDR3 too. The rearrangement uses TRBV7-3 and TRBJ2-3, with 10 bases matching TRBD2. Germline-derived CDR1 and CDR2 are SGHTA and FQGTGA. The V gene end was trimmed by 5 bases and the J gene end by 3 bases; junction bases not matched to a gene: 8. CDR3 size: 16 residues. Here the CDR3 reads CASSPLAGGTTDTQYF. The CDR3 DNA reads TGTGCCAGCAGCCCGTTAGCGGGGGGCACTACAGATACGCAGTATTTT.

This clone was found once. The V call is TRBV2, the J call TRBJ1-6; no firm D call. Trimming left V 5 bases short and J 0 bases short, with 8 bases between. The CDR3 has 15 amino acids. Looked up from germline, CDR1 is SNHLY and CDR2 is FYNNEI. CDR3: CASSSSSSYNSPLHF. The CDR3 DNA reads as TGTGCCAGCAGTTCCTCTAGCTCCTATAATTCACCCCTCCACTTT.

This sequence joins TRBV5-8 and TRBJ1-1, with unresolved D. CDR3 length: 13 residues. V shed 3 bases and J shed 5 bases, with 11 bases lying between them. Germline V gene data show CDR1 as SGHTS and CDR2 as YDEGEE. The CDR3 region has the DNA TGTGCCAGCAGCTCAAGGGCGGGGACTGAAGCTTTCTTT. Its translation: CASSSRAGTEAFF.

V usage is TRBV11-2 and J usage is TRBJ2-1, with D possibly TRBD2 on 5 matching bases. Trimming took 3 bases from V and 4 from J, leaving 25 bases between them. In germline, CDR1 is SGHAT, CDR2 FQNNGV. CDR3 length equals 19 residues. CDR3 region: CASSLGAHGLPTRYNEQFF. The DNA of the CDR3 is TGTGCCAGCAGCTTGGGAGCCCACGGCCTCCCAACACGGTACAATGAGCAGTTCTTC.

In DNA, the CDR3 is TGTGCCAGCAGTTACGGGACAGGGGACGTGGGCTACGAGCAGTACTTC. Translation gives CASSYGTGDVGYEQYF. The chain combines TRBV6-5 with TRBJ2-7; 10 bases are shared with TRBD1. Germline V gene lookup returns CDR1 MNHEY and CDR2 SVGAGI. J gave up 3 bases and V 2 bases, and 7 bases lay outside the gene matches. The CDR3 is made up of 16 amino acids.

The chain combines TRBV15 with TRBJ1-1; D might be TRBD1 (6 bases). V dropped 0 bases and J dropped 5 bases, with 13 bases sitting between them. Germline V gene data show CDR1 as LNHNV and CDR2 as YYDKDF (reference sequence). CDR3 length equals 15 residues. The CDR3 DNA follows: TGTGCCACCAGCAGAGATAAAGCCAGGGGAACTGAAGCTTTCTTT. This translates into CATSRDKARGTEAFF.

This chain's CDR3 is CATSERQGAGTEAFF. The CDR3 DNA sequence: TGTGCCACCAGTGAGCGACAGGGGGCTGGGACTGAAGCTTTCTTT. The V gene is TRBV24-1, the J gene TRBJ1-1; 10 bases line up with TRBD1. V lost 4 bases to trimming and J lost 5 bases; unmatched junction nucleotides: 6. The CDR3 is 15 residues long. CDR1 is KGHDR, CDR2 SFDVKD, per germline.

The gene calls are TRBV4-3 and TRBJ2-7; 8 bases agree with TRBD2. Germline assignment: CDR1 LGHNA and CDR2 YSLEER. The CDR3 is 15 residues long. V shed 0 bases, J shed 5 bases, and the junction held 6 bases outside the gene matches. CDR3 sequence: CASSQDGGASNEQYF. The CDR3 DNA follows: TGCGCCAGCAGCCAAGACGGGGGGGCCTCGAACGAGCAGTACTTC.

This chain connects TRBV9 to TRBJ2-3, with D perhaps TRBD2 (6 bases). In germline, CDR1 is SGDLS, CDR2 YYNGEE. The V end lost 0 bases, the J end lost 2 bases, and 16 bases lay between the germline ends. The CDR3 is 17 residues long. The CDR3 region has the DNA TGTGCCAGCAGCGTAGGATGGGCGGGGAGGCCCACAGATACGCAGTATTTT. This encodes CASSVGWAGRPTDTQYF.

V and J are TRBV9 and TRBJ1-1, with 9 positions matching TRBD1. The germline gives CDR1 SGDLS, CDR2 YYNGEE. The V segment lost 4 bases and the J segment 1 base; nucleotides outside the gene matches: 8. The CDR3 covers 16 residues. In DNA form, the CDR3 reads TGTGCCAGCAGCCCCAGCCGGGGACAGGGGAACACTGAAGCTTTCTTT. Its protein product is CASSPSRGQGNTEAFF.